This T cell receptor beta chain comes out of a study of monozygotic twins with inflammatory bowel disease. TCRdb re-called the 5' RACE reads and shows each CDR3 protein once, DNA omitted. Recorded here are around 230,000 distinct CDR3 sequences; the top ten clones represent around 1.5%. Germline CDR1 SGHKS, CDR2 YYEKEE (reference sequence). This CDR3 has 14 residues. Details on this clonotype: Antigen specificity is unknown.

Whole-study results and caveats: Among patients, repertoires may have gained variability from differing immunosuppressive treatments. Diversity of TCRbeta measured by inverse Simpson was lower in IBD patients than in healthy co-twins.

Sequencing was done on a sample of blood. V is TRBV5-5 and J is TRBJ2-3; the D gene TCRdb calls, TRBD2, cannot be checked with no DNA. The TCR was taken from a human donor with ulcerative colitis or Crohn's disease, or a healthy co-twin of an affected twin (not recorded which). The CDR3 is CATSLGPSTDTQYF.